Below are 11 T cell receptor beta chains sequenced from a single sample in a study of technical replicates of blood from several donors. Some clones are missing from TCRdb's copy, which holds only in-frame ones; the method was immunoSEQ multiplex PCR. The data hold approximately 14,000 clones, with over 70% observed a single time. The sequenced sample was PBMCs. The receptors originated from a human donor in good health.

The CDR3 protein is CASSEKGRGDEQFF. In DNA form, the CDR3 reads TGTGCCAGCAGTGAAAAGGGGAGGGGGGATGAGCAGTTCTTC. The rearrangement links TRBV6-1 to TRBJ2-1, with a tentative D call TRBD2 (7 bases). The CDR3 has 14 amino acids. Germline assignment: CDR1 MNHNS and CDR2 SASEGT. Trimming removed 2 bases at V and 8 bases at J, with 13 bases between.

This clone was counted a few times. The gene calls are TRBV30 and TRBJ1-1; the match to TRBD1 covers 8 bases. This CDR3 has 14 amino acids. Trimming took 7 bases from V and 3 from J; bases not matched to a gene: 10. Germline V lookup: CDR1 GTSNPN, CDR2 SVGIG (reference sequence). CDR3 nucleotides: TGTGCCTACCAATCGACAGGGGAGTACACTGAAGCTTTCTTT. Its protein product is CAYQSTGEYTEAFF.

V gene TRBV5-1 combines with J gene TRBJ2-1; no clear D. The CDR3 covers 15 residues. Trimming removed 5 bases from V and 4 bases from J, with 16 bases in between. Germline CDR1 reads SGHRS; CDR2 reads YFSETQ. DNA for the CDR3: TGCGCCAGCAGTCGAATACCGGGTTCGTACAATGAGCAGTTCTTC. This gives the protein CASSRIPGSYNEQFF. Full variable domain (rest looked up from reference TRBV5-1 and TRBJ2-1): KAGVTQTPRYLIKTRGQQVTLSCSPISGHRSVSWYQQTPGQGLQFLFEYFSETQRNKGNFPGRFSGRQFSNSRSEMNVSTLELGDSALYLCASSRIPGSYNEQFFGPGTRLTVL.

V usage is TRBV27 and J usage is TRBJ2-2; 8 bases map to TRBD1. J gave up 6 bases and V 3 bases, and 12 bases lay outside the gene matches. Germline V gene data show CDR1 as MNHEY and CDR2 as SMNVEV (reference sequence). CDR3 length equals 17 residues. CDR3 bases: TGTGCCAGCAGTTTTTCTTGGGACAGGAGAACCTCCGGGGAGCTGTTTTTT. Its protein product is CASSFSWDRRTSGELFF.

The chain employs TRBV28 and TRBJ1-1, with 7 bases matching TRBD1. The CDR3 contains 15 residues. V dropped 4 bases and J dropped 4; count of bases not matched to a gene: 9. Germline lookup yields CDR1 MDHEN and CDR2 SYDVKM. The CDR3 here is CASSSWEGASTEAFF. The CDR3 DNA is TGTGCCAGCAGTTCATGGGAGGGGGCGAGCACTGAAGCTTTCTTT.

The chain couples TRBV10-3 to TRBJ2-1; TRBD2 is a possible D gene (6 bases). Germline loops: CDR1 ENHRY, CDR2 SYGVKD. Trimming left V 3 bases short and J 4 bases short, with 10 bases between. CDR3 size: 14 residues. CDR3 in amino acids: CAISEAGSYNEQFF. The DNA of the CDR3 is TGTGCCATCAGTGAAGCGGGCAGTTACAATGAGCAGTTCTTC.

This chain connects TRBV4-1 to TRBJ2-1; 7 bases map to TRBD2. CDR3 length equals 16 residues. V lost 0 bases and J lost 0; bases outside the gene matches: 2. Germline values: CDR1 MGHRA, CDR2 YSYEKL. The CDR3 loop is CASSQEQRDSYNEQFF. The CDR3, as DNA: TGCGCCAGCAGCCAAGAACAGCGGGACTCCTACAATGAGCAGTTCTTC.

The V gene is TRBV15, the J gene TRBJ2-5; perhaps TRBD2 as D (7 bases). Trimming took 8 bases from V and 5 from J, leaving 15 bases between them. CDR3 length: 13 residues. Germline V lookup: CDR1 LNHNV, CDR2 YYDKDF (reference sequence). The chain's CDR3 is CATAREGVETQYF. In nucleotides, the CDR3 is TGTGCCACCGCGAGGGAGGGGGTGGAGACCCAGTACTTC.

CDR3 coding DNA: TGCAGCGTTGAAGTGGAGACTAGGCGTCGGGAGCAGTTCTTC. Protein product: CSVEVETRRREQFF. J is TRBJ2-1 and V is TRBV29-1; D possibly corresponds to TRBD2 (6 bases). This CDR3 comprises 14 residues. The germline CDR1 and CDR2 sequences are SQVTM and ANQGSEA. V dropped 1 base and J dropped 10 bases, with 17 bases sitting between them.

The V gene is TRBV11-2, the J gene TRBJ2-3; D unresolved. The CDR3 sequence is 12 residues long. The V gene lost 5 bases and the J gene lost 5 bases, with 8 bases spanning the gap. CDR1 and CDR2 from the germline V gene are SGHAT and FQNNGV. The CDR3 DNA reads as TGTGCCAGCAGCCCCCAGGAAGATACGCAGTATTTT. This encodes CASSPQEDTQYF.

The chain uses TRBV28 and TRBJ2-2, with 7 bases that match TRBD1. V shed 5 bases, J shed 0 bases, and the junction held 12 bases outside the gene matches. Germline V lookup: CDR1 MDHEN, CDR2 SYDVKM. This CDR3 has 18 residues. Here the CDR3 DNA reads TGTGCCAGCAGTCTCCCCCGAAGGGGGCCTTCGAACACCGGGGAGCTGTTTTTT. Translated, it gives CASSLPRRGPSNTGELFF.